Below are 17 T cell receptor beta chains sequenced from a single sample in a study of vaccination and CD4 T cells after COVID-19. This sample's treatment: roughly 10-day PBMC culture with coronavirus spike peptide pools or control peptides (ViraFEST assay). Their antigens are not known. Sequencing of cultured CD4+ T cell DNA used the Oncomine TCR Beta short-read assay. TCRdb redid the calling of the PCR reads with MiXCR, one entry per CDR3 protein. This repertoire shows around 9,800 distinct CDR3 sequences, less than 65% found once; its top ten account for about a fifth. Material: CD4+ T cells from blood, cultured in vitro. The receptors originated from a human donor who had recovered from COVID-19.

In its sample, this clonotype was seen a few times. This chain links TRBV20-1 with TRBJ1-2; D might be TRBD1 (5 bases). From germline, CDR1 is DFQATT and CDR2 SNEGSKA (reference sequence). The CDR3 consists of 12 residues. V was shortened by 5 bases and J by 2 bases, with 9 bases between the two germline ends. CDR3 sequence reads: CSAGTENYGYTF. The CDR3 nucleotides read TGCAGTGCTGGGACGGAGAACTATGGCTACACCTTC.

V usage is TRBV7-8 and J usage is TRBJ1-2; 9 nucleotides line up with TRBD1. The germline V gene has CDR1 SGHVS and CDR2 FQNEAQ. This CDR3 has 15 amino acids. Trimming at V came to 3 bases and at J to 4 bases, leaving 6 bases not matched to a gene. This CDR3 is CASSFIQGASYGYTF. As DNA, the CDR3 is TGTGCCAGCAGCTTTATACAGGGGGCAAGCTATGGCTACACCTTC.

The V call is TRBV15, the J call TRBJ2-7, with D unclear. CDR1 and CDR2 (germline): LNHNV, YYDKDF (reference sequence). Between the trimmed V and J ends, which lost 1 base and 3 bases, there was a span of 7 bases. The CDR3 extends over 13 amino acids. The CDR3 sequence: CATSRGVYYEQYF. The CDR3 bases are TGTGCCACCAGCAGAGGGGTCTACTACGAGCAGTACTTC.

This clonotype is judged medium-sized. This CDR3 reads CATSRAPRGSYNEQFF. The CDR3 nucleotides are TGTGCCACCAGCAGAGCCCCGCGGGGCTCCTACAATGAGCAGTTCTTC. The rearrangement links TRBV15 to TRBJ2-1, with a possible D match to TRBD2 (6 bases). The CDR3 has 16 amino acids. V lost 1 base, J lost 0 bases, and 10 bases lay in between. Germline lookup yields CDR1 LNHNV and CDR2 YYDKDF (reference sequence).

The gene calls are TRBV12-3 or TRBV12-4 and TRBJ1-6, with 7 positions matching TRBD1. Trimming at V came to 6 bases and at J to 3 bases, leaving 5 bases not matched to a gene. The length of the CDR3 is 15 residues. In nucleotides, the CDR3 is TGTGCCAGCAGCCGGGACAGCGACTATAATTCACCCCTCCACTTT. This gives the protein CASSRDSDYNSPLHF.

V usage is TRBV9 and J usage is TRBJ1-2; 7 nucleotides line up with TRBD1. Germline V gives CDR1 SGDLS, CDR2 YYNGEE. This CDR3 is 16 amino acids long. The V and J ends lost 3 bases and 5 bases, in that order; junction bases with no gene match: 13. The CDR3 DNA is TGTGCCAGCAGCGCAGGGACAGCCGATGGCCCTTATGGCTACACCTTC. Residues: CASSAGTADGPYGYTF.

CDR3 amino acids: CSARGGGQQETQYF. In DNA, the CDR3 is TGCAGTGCTAGAGGGGGGGGACAGCAAGAGACCCAGTACTTC. This chain connects TRBV20-1 to TRBJ2-5; D possibly uses TRBD1 or TRBD2 (7 bases each). Germline V CDR1 and CDR2: DFQATT, SNEGSKA (reference sequence). The CDR3 totals 14 residues. Trimming removed 1 base from V and 2 bases from J, with 11 bases in between.

The chain combines TRBV7-3 with TRBJ2-7; TRBD1 is a possible D gene (5 bases). The ends were cut back, 3 bases at V and 6 bases at J, with 12 bases in the middle. Per the germline V gene, CDR1 is SGHTA and CDR2 is FQGTGA. There are 13 residues in the CDR3. The CDR3 sequence is CASSFQGQSEQYF. The CDR3 nucleotides read TGTGCCAGCAGCTTCCAGGGCCAATCCGAGCAGTACTTC.

The V gene is TRBV2, the J gene TRBJ2-7, with TRBD1 matching over 8 bases. The V gene's germline CDR1 is SNHLY and CDR2 FYNNEI. Unmatched junction bases numbered 6, after V lost 6 bases and J lost 2 bases. CDR3 length: 14 residues. CDR3 region: CASSWTGRTYEQYF. The CDR3 nucleotides are TGTGCCAGCAGCTGGACAGGGAGGACCTACGAGCAGTACTTC.

This clonotype occurred a few times. The chain couples TRBV25-1 to TRBJ2-4, with 8 positions matching TRBD1. The CDR3 contains 13 residues. Germline CDR1 MGHDK, CDR2 SYGVNS. J lost 15 bases, V lost 6 bases, and 13 bases had no gene match. Here the CDR3 reads CASRGTGPLALYF. As DNA, the CDR3 is TGTGCCAGCAGGGGGACAGGACCCCTAGCGCTGTACTTC.

This clonotype was seen a few times. V gene TRBV7-9 combines with J gene TRBJ1-2; 7 nucleotides agree with TRBD1. Germline lookup yields CDR1 SEHNR and CDR2 FQNEAQ (reference sequence). Germline trimming cut 5 bases from V and 4 bases from J; bases unmatched to any gene: 7. This CDR3 spans 14 amino acids. CDR3 sequence reads: CASSTETGIYGYTF. CDR3 coding DNA: TGTGCCAGCAGCACAGAGACAGGGATCTATGGCTACACCTTC.

The chain couples TRBV30 to TRBJ2-7; 7 nucleotides agree with TRBD1. From germline, CDR1 is GTSNPN and CDR2 SVGIG (reference sequence). The CDR3 length is 13 residues. V dropped 2 bases and J dropped 4; count of bases not matched to a gene: 5. The CDR3 sequence is CAWSKGGGYEQYF. The CDR3, as DNA: TGTGCCTGGAGTAAAGGGGGCGGGTACGAGCAGTACTTC.

The chain uses TRBV24-1 and TRBJ2-1; D is unresolved. V lost 5 bases and J lost 3, with 7 bases in between. The CDR3 loop spans 13 amino acids. Germline loops: CDR1 KGHDR, CDR2 SFDVKD. DNA for the CDR3: TGTGCCACCAGTGGGCCGGACTACAATGAGCAGTTCTTC. This translates into CATSGPDYNEQFF.

This clonotype was seen only a few times. The chain carries TRBV6-2 or TRBV6-3 and TRBJ2-2, with D unresolved. Trimming removed 0 bases at V and 0 bases at J, with 8 bases between. CDR3 length: 16 residues. Germline V gene lookup returns CDR1 MNHEY and CDR2 SVGEGT. As DNA, the CDR3 is TGTGCCAGCAGTTACTCGACCTTGTCGAACACCGGGGAGCTGTTTTTT. Translating it yields CASSYSTLSNTGELFF.

The chain combines TRBV7-2 with TRBJ2-4; D is perhaps TRBD2 (7 bases). CDR1 is SGHTA and CDR2 is FQGNSA in the germline V gene. Trimming removed 8 bases from V and 3 bases from J, with 20 bases in between. The CDR3 loop spans 16 amino acids. The DNA for the CDR3 is TGTGCCAGCGGACCCCCTGGGGGCGGGGGCAAAAACATTCAGTACTTC. Translated: CASGPPGGGGKNIQYF. Full variable domain (outside the CDR3, taken from reference TRBV7-2 and TRBJ2-4): GAGVSQSPSNKVTEKGKDVELRCDPISGHTALYWYRQSLGQGLEFLIYFQGNSAPDKSGLPSDRFSAERTGGSVSTLTIQRTQQEDSAVYLCASGPPGGGGKNIQYFGAGTRLSVL.

This sequence joins TRBV12-3 or TRBV12-4 and TRBJ1-1; 8 bases align to TRBD1. There are 13 residues in the CDR3. The V and J ends lost 3 bases and 7 bases, in that order; junction bases with no gene match: 4. CDR3 DNA: TGTGCCAGCAGTTTTCAGGGGGCGGGTGAAGCTTTCTTT. It specifies CASSFQGAGEAFF.

J is TRBJ2-7 and V is TRBV20-1; 8 nucleotides agree with TRBD1. Trimming removed 4 bases from V and 3 bases from J; junction bases left unmatched: 8. Germline assignment: CDR1 DFQATT and CDR2 SNEGSKA (reference sequence). The CDR3 has 14 residues. Written as DNA, the CDR3 is TGCAGTGCTACCGACCGGGACAGGCTCTACGAGCAGTACTTC. Translated, it gives CSATDRDRLYEQYF.